This TCR beta chain was sequenced in a study of response to subunit inactivated influenza vaccine. Study findings and constraints: With each seasonal influenza vaccination, the authors suggested, few new T cells are recruited.

Points on this clonotype: Its antigen remains unidentified.

From the RT-PCR reads, TCRdb called clonotypes with MiXCR, one entry per CDR3 protein. The sample records 500,000 to 550,000 distinct CDR3 sequences, approximately 7.7% being singletons. The sequencing used PBMCs from blood, collected 23 to 25 months after vaccination. The receptor's source is a man aged 45-69 years who received an inactivated influenza vaccine.

CDR3 residues: CASSIPSGGPYNEQFF. In DNA, the CDR3 is TGTGCCAGCAGTATTCCTAGCGGGGGGCCCTACAATGAGCAGTTCTTC. The V gene is TRBV28, the J gene TRBJ2-1; 11 nucleotides align to TRBD2. Germline CDR1 reads MDHEN; CDR2 reads SYDVKM. The CDR3 length is 16 residues. After removal of 5 bases from V and 2 bases from J, the junction contained 5 bases not matched to a gene.